The clone carrying this T cell receptor beta chain was seen just once. Profiled with immunoSEQ multiplex PCR; TCRdb holds only in-frame clones, not every one. The table has approximately 97,000 clones, 80% seen once. These data come from a study of Ad26.COV2.S vaccination and SARS-CoV-2 variants. The CDR3 loop spans 15 amino acids. CDR1 is SGHNT and CDR2 is YYREEE in the germline V gene (reference sequence). Trimming shortened V by 0 bases and J by 0 bases, and 7 bases separated the two germline ends. The chain uses TRBV5-4 and TRBJ2-1; D is uncertain. The receptor comes from a human donor who had recovered from COVID-19. Sequenced here: peripheral blood, sampled after recovery from COVID-19. The CDR3 nucleotides are TGTGCCAGCAGCTTGGACAGCGACTCCTACAATGAGCAGTTCTTC. It specifies CASSLDSDSYNEQFF.